Listed below are T cell receptor beta chains from one sample, sequenced in a study of CD8 T cells in Susac syndrome. TCRdb re-called the immunoSEQ multiplex PCR reads through MiXCR, storing one row per CDR3 protein. The table has about 300,000 distinct CDR3 sequences, around 85% seen once; the top ten hold around 0.22%. The sequenced sample consisted of CD8+ T cells from PBMCs. The receptors shown here come from a human donor with multiple sclerosis. Both conserved end residues are part of each CDR3. The D gene is left open where the match is weak. Clone size is shown for a subset of rows, as once, few, many or a class of expanded clone.

j_call: TRBJ2-1
v_call: TRBV4-3
clone_size: once
d_call: TRBD2
cdr3_nt: TGCGCCAGCAGCCGGCGACTAGCGGGAGGTTCGGATGAGCAGTTCTTC
cdr3_aa: CASSRRLAGGSDEQFF

j_call: TRBJ1-3
v_call: TRBV4-3
clone_size: once
d_call: NA
cdr3_nt: TGCGCCAGCAGCCCCAAGGCAGGAGCGACGACTGGAAACACCATATATTTT
cdr3_aa: CASSPKAGATTGNTIYF

j_call: TRBJ2-7
v_call: TRBV5-6
clone_size: NA
d_call: NA
cdr3_nt: TGTGCCAGCAGCCCCGGACAGTTCTACGAGCAGTACTTC
cdr3_aa: CASSPGQFYEQYF

j_call: TRBJ2-7
v_call: TRBV20-1
clone_size: NA
d_call: TRBD1
cdr3_nt: TGCAGTGCCCGGACAGGGTTGAACGAGCAGTACTTC
cdr3_aa: CSARTGLNEQYF

j_call: TRBJ2-2
v_call: TRBV5-4
clone_size: NA
d_call: TRBD2
cdr3_nt: TGTGCCAGCAGCCAAATCGGGGAGGGCCCCGCCGGGGAGCTGTTTTTT
cdr3_aa: CASSQIGEGPAGELFF

j_call: TRBJ2-4
v_call: TRBV28
clone_size: NA
d_call: NA
cdr3_nt: TGTGCCAGCAGCCCCCCCAGACAGTCCAGCGTTCAGTACTTC
cdr3_aa: CASSPPRQSSVQYF

j_call: TRBJ1-1
v_call: TRBV5-4
clone_size: NA
d_call: NA
cdr3_nt: TGTGCCAGCAGCTCCCCCACGGGGACATTGAACACTGAAGCTTTCTTT
cdr3_aa: CASSSPTGTLNTEAFF

j_call: TRBJ2-5
v_call: TRBV7-2
clone_size: NA
d_call: TRBD2
cdr3_nt: TGTGCCAGCAGCTTAGAGGGGCTAGCGGCTCAAGAGACCCAGTACTTC
cdr3_aa: CASSLEGLAAQETQYF

j_call: TRBJ2-7
v_call: TRBV20-1
clone_size: NA
d_call: TRBD2
cdr3_nt: TGCAGTGCCCCTAAAGGAATTAGCGGCGGGAGTTACTACGAGCAGTACTTC
cdr3_aa: CSAPKGISGGSYYEQYF

j_call: TRBJ2-1
v_call: TRBV6-5
clone_size: NA
d_call: NA
cdr3_nt: TGTGCCAGCACTCCCGGGACAATTAACAACAATGAGCAGTTCTTC
cdr3_aa: CASTPGTINNNEQFF

j_call: TRBJ2-5
v_call: TRBV7-9
clone_size: NA
d_call: NA
cdr3_nt: TGTGCCAGCAGCTTACTCGGTAGTGGTACGGGCCAAGAGACCCAGTACTTC
cdr3_aa: CASSLLGSGTGQETQYF

j_call: TRBJ1-1
v_call: TRBV12-3/TRBV12-4
clone_size: NA
d_call: TRBD1
cdr3_nt: TGTGCCAGCAGCCGACAGGGGGAAAGGACTGAAGCTTTCTTT
cdr3_aa: CASSRQGERTEAFF

j_call: TRBJ2-7
v_call: TRBV12-3/TRBV12-4
clone_size: NA
d_call: TRBD1
cdr3_nt: TGTGCCAGCAGTCCCCGGGACAGGGGTTTAGACGAGCAGTACTTC
cdr3_aa: CASSPRDRGLDEQYF

j_call: TRBJ2-1
v_call: TRBV3-1
clone_size: NA
d_call: NA
cdr3_nt: TGTGCCAGCAGCCAAGTGTTCCAAGAGACTAGTGACAATGAGCAGTTCTTC
cdr3_aa: CASSQVFQETSDNEQFF

j_call: TRBJ2-1
v_call: TRBV20-1
clone_size: NA
d_call: NA
cdr3_nt: TGCAGTGCTAGAGAGGCAGGGAAGAATGAGCAGTTCTTC
cdr3_aa: CSAREAGKNEQFF

j_call: TRBJ2-7
v_call: TRBV6-5
clone_size: once
d_call: NA
cdr3_nt: TGTGCCAGCAGTTCCGGGACCCGGCTCGAGCAGTACTTC
cdr3_aa: CASSSGTRLEQYF

j_call: TRBJ2-6
v_call: TRBV30
clone_size: NA
d_call: NA
cdr3_nt: TGTGCCTGGAGTGGTCAGGGCGGGATAAGCTCTGGGGCCAACGTCCTGACTTTC
cdr3_aa: CAWSGQGGISSGANVLTF

j_call: TRBJ2-3
v_call: TRBV27
clone_size: NA
d_call: NA
cdr3_nt: TGTGCCAGCAGTGAAATGGATACGCAGTATTTT
cdr3_aa: CASSEMDTQYF

j_call: TRBJ1-2
v_call: TRBV28
clone_size: NA
d_call: NA
cdr3_nt: TGTGCCAGCAGTTTTGGCGGTATGAATGGCTACACCTTC
cdr3_aa: CASSFGGMNGYTF

j_call: TRBJ2-1
v_call: TRBV27
clone_size: NA
d_call: NA
cdr3_nt: TGTGCCAGCAGCGATGGAGGGGCCTACAATGAGCAGTTCTTC
cdr3_aa: CASSDGGAYNEQFF

j_call: TRBJ2-5
v_call: TRBV18
clone_size: NA
d_call: NA
cdr3_nt: TGTGCCAGCTCACCCGCCGCCGATATACAAGAGACCCAGTACTTC
cdr3_aa: CASSPAADIQETQYF

j_call: TRBJ2-1
v_call: TRBV6-1
clone_size: NA
d_call: NA
cdr3_nt: TGTGCCAGCAGTCCCCTAGCGAGCTCCTACAATGAGCAGTTCTTC
cdr3_aa: CASSPLASSYNEQFF

j_call: TRBJ2-2
v_call: TRBV21-1
clone_size: few
d_call: NA
cdr3_nt: TGTGCCAGCAGACGAAGTACAGGGGTTGGAAACACCGGGGAGCTGTTTTTT
cdr3_aa: CASRRSTGVGNTGELFF

j_call: TRBJ2-7
v_call: TRBV11-2
clone_size: NA
d_call: TRBD1
cdr3_nt: TGTGCCAGCAGCCGGGGACAGGGAAGACGGGACGAGCAGTACTTC
cdr3_aa: CASSRGQGRRDEQYF

j_call: TRBJ2-7
v_call: TRBV9
clone_size: NA
d_call: NA
cdr3_nt: TGTGCCAGCAGCCCCTATCAGGGGGGGGGACAGGCGCCCTACGAGCAGTACTTC
cdr3_aa: CASSPYQGGGQAPYEQYF

j_call: TRBJ1-1
v_call: TRBV4-2
clone_size: NA
d_call: NA
cdr3_nt: TGTGCCAGCAGCCAAGATAGGAGTAACACTGAAGCTTTCTTT
cdr3_aa: CASSQDRSNTEAFF

j_call: TRBJ2-5
v_call: TRBV7-9
clone_size: NA
d_call: TRBD1
cdr3_nt: TGTGCCAGCAGCGACCAACAGGGGGACACAGAGACCCAGTACTTC
cdr3_aa: CASSDQQGDTETQYF

j_call: TRBJ2-7
v_call: TRBV27
clone_size: few
d_call: NA
cdr3_nt: TGTGCCAGCAGTTTGTACGGTGACGAGCAGTACTTC
cdr3_aa: CASSLYGDEQYF

j_call: TRBJ1-5
v_call: TRBV27
clone_size: NA
d_call: TRBD1
cdr3_nt: TGTGCCAGCAGTCGACAGGGTTTAAGCAATCAGCCCCAGCATTTT
cdr3_aa: CASSRQGLSNQPQHF

j_call: TRBJ2-7
v_call: TRBV14
clone_size: NA
d_call: TRBD2
cdr3_nt: TGTGCCAGCAGCCAAGATAGGCCTAGCGGGCTTGGGACCTACGAGCAGTACTTC
cdr3_aa: CASSQDRPSGLGTYEQYF

j_call: TRBJ2-1
v_call: TRBV19
clone_size: NA
d_call: NA
cdr3_nt: TGTGCCAGTAGGGAGGGGACCAGCAATGAGCAGTTCTTC
cdr3_aa: CASREGTSNEQFF

j_call: TRBJ2-7
v_call: TRBV23-1
clone_size: NA
d_call: NA
cdr3_nt: TGCGCCAGCAGTCCAGCCCCCCCGGACGAGCAGTACTTC
cdr3_aa: CASSPAPPDEQYF

j_call: TRBJ2-7
v_call: TRBV2
clone_size: few
d_call: TRBD2
cdr3_nt: TGTGCCAGCAGACCAAGCGGGGATTCCTACGAGCAGTACTTC
cdr3_aa: CASRPSGDSYEQYF

j_call: TRBJ1-2
v_call: TRBV28
clone_size: NA
d_call: TRBD1
cdr3_nt: TGTGCCAGCAGTTTCCGGGGACAGGGGCCGATCTATGGCTACACCTTC
cdr3_aa: CASSFRGQGPIYGYTF

j_call: TRBJ2-5
v_call: TRBV10-3
clone_size: NA
d_call: TRBD2
cdr3_nt: TGTGCCATCAGTGGTATGGCAGCGGGACGGAGCCAAGAGACCCAGTACTTC
cdr3_aa: CAISGMAAGRSQETQYF

j_call: TRBJ1-5
v_call: TRBV2
clone_size: NA
d_call: NA
cdr3_nt: TGTGCCAGCAGTGAGGTGTGGGGCGGGCTAATCAATCAGCCCCAGCATTTT
cdr3_aa: CASSEVWGGLINQPQHF

j_call: TRBJ2-5
v_call: TRBV30
clone_size: once
d_call: NA
cdr3_nt: TGTGCCTGGAGTGTAGGGGCGACGGTGGGGCTGGAGGCCCAGTACTTC
cdr3_aa: CAWSVGATVGLEAQYF

j_call: TRBJ2-1
v_call: TRBV5-4
clone_size: NA
d_call: NA
cdr3_nt: TGTGCCAACCCCTCGGAGCAGCCAGTCTCCTACAATGAGCAGTTCTTC
cdr3_aa: CANPSEQPVSYNEQFF

j_call: TRBJ2-6
v_call: TRBV20-1
clone_size: once
d_call: TRBD1
cdr3_nt: TGCAGTGCTCACAGGGGAGTCTCTGGGGCCAACGTCCTGACTTTC
cdr3_aa: CSAHRGVSGANVLTF

j_call: TRBJ1-1
v_call: TRBV7-6
clone_size: NA
d_call: NA
cdr3_nt: TGTGCCAGCAGCTTAGGACAAGTGGACACTGAAGCTTTCTTT
cdr3_aa: CASSLGQVDTEAFF

j_call: TRBJ1-3
v_call: TRBV5-5
clone_size: NA
d_call: NA
cdr3_nt: TGTGCCAGCCGCTCCTGGGACACCATATATTTT
cdr3_aa: CASRSWDTIYF

j_call: TRBJ1-1
v_call: TRBV7-9
clone_size: NA
d_call: TRBD1
cdr3_nt: TGTGCCAGCAGCTTAACAGGGGTTATGAACACTGAAGCTTTCTTT
cdr3_aa: CASSLTGVMNTEAFF

j_call: TRBJ2-1
v_call: TRBV24-1
clone_size: NA
d_call: NA
cdr3_nt: TGTGCCACCAGAGGCGGTAGCGGAAATGAGCAGTTCTTC
cdr3_aa: CATRGGSGNEQFF

j_call: TRBJ2-6
v_call: TRBV18
clone_size: NA
d_call: TRBD1
cdr3_nt: TGTGCCAGCTCACCTGGGGCCTATACCGGGACAGGGGCCAGGGTGGCCAACGTCCTGACTTTC
cdr3_aa: CASSPGAYTGTGARVANVLTF

j_call: TRBJ1-1
v_call: TRBV27
clone_size: NA
d_call: NA
cdr3_nt: TGTGCCAGCAGTTTTCGGATGGGGCTTTTTGATGAAGCTTTCTTT
cdr3_aa: CASSFRMGLFDEAFF

j_call: TRBJ2-7
v_call: TRBV5-1
clone_size: few
d_call: TRBD2
cdr3_nt: TGCGCCAGCAGCCAGGGACTAGCGGGGTCCTACGAGCAGTACTTC
cdr3_aa: CASSQGLAGSYEQYF

j_call: TRBJ2-7
v_call: TRBV28
clone_size: NA
d_call: NA
cdr3_nt: TGTGCCAGCACTCACAGGGGGGGCTACGAGCAGTACTTC
cdr3_aa: CASTHRGGYEQYF

j_call: TRBJ1-3
v_call: TRBV10-1
clone_size: NA
d_call: NA
cdr3_nt: TGCGCCAGCAGTGAATACCTCGCTGGAAACACCATATATTTT
cdr3_aa: CASSEYLAGNTIYF

j_call: TRBJ2-4
v_call: TRBV6-5
clone_size: NA
d_call: TRBD2
cdr3_nt: TGTGCCAGCAGTTACTTTGAGACTAGCGGGACCTTTGGCAAAAACATTCAGTACTTC
cdr3_aa: CASSYFETSGTFGKNIQYF

j_call: TRBJ2-5
v_call: TRBV5-6
clone_size: NA
d_call: TRBD1
cdr3_nt: TGTGCCAGCAGCTTAAACCGGGACAGGAACCAAGAGACCCAGTACTTC
cdr3_aa: CASSLNRDRNQETQYF